This entry lists 26 T cell receptor beta chains sequenced from one sample in a study of beta chain features in type 1 diabetes. Expressed TCRB transcripts were sequenced because the entire RNA isolate underwent reverse transcription. Method: immunoSEQ multiplex PCR; TCRdb's copy keeps in-frame clones and lacks some. The sample contains around 430,000 clones, approximately 30% of which appear only once. Input material: naive CD4+ T cells from blood. The receptors here all came from a man aged 18 to 30 in good health.

The CDR3 DNA is TGTGCCAGCAGCTTAGTCGCTGGGGGACCTGGGGCCAACGTCCTGACTTTC. It yields the protein CASSLVAGGPGANVLTF. V and J are TRBV7-8 and TRBJ2-6; D is possibly TRBD1 or TRBD2 (5 bases each). Per the germline V gene, CDR1 is SGHVS and CDR2 is FQNEAQ. V gave up 1 base and J gave up 2 bases, with 12 bases separating them. This CDR3 contains 17 residues.

In DNA, the CDR3 is TGCAGTATAAGAGGCGGATACCAAGAGACCCAGTACTTC. Amino acids: CSIRGGYQETQYF. The chain is built from TRBV29-1 and TRBJ2-5; D gene unclear. The V gene's germline CDR1 is SQVTM and CDR2 ANQGSEA. The CDR3 sequence is 13 residues long.

The rearrangement joins TRBV4-3 to TRBJ2-1, with 9 bases lining up with TRBD1. J lost 5 bases, V lost 0 bases, and 11 bases had no gene match. The V gene's germline CDR1 is LGHNA and CDR2 YSLEER. The CDR3 extends over 18 amino acids. In DNA, the CDR3 is TGCGCCAGCAGCCAAGATGGGAGCTTGGGACAGGGCCACAATGAGCAGTTCTTC. This translates into CASSQDGSLGQGHNEQFF.

The rearrangement joins TRBV1 to TRBJ2-1; the table names TRBD2, a call not compared with the DNA. TRBV1 is a pseudogene segment. The CDR3 is 15 residues long. CDR3 DNA sequence: TGCACCAGCAGCCAAGCTAGCGGGAGAGGGGATGAGCAGTTCTTC. Translating gives CTSSQASGRGDEQFF.

The chain couples TRBV7-9 to TRBJ2-1, with unresolved D. The CDR3 runs 14 residues. The germline CDR1 and CDR2 sequences are SEHNR and FQNEAQ (reference sequence). V shed 5 bases and J shed 5 bases, with 13 bases lying between them. The CDR3 here is CASSTRDDHNEQFF. The CDR3, as DNA: TGTGCCAGCAGCACCAGAGATGATCACAATGAGCAGTTCTTC.

The CDR3 nucleotides read TGTGCCAGCAGTCCTGGGCTAGCGGGAGCGCGAAAAAACATTCAGTACTTC. Protein product: CASSPGLAGARKNIQYF. The V call is TRBV28, the J call TRBJ2-4; 10 bases are shared with TRBD2. Germline loops: CDR1 MDHEN, CDR2 SYDVKM. V was pared by 5 bases and J by 4 bases, with 11 bases of the junction left unmatched. The CDR3 has 17 residues.

V is TRBV30 and J is TRBJ2-3; D is possibly TRBD2 (6 bases). The V end was cut by 2 bases, the J end by 0 bases, with 18 bases between. The germline gives CDR1 GTSNPN, CDR2 SVGIG (reference sequence). The CDR3 contains 17 residues. CDR3 protein: CAWSKGKRAVSTDTQYF. In DNA, the CDR3 is TGTGCCTGGAGTAAAGGGAAGCGGGCGGTTAGCACAGATACGCAGTATTTT.

The CDR3 spells CASSRWTGETQYF. DNA of the CDR3: TGCGCCAGCAGCCGATGGACCGGAGAGACCCAGTACTTC. The chain couples TRBV5-1 to TRBJ2-5; D remains ambiguous. V was cut by 4 bases and J by 4 bases, with 11 bases left in between. The germline V gene has CDR1 SGHRS and CDR2 YFSETQ. This CDR3 is built from 13 residues.

This clone was observed a single time. CDR3 amino acids: CASGSSGRGRTDTQYF. CDR3 nucleotide sequence: TGTGCCAGCGGATCCTCTGGACGCGGACGAACAGATACGCAGTATTTT. This chain connects TRBV7-9 to TRBJ2-3, with D hard to call. The CDR3 has 16 residues. Germline CDR1 reads SEHNR; CDR2 reads FQNEAQ (reference sequence). Trimming left V 8 bases short and J 3 bases short, with 21 bases between.

This chain links TRBV5-1 with TRBJ2-7; the match to TRBD2 covers 8 bases. Per germline, CDR1 SGHRS and CDR2 YFSETQ. J gave up 4 bases and V 3 bases, and 9 bases lay outside the gene matches. The CDR3 contains 15 residues. CDR3 DNA sequence: TGCGCCAGCAGCTGGGCCATAGCGGGACCATACGAGCAGTACTTC. The encoded protein is CASSWAIAGPYEQYF.

The CDR3 reads CASSPYASKQYF. For the CDR3, the DNA is TGTGCCAGCAGCCCATACGCTAGCAAGCAGTACTTC. V gene TRBV7-9 combines with J gene TRBJ2-7, with TRBD2 as a possible D gene (5 bases). The CDR3 loop spans 12 amino acids. V shed 5 bases and J shed 8 bases, with 13 bases lying between them. Germline V lookup: CDR1 SEHNR, CDR2 FQNEAQ (reference sequence).

The V and J genes are TRBV30 and TRBJ1-4; D not certain. Deletions cut 4 bases from V and 6 bases from J, with 15 bases between. Germline CDR1 is GTSNPN and CDR2 is SVGIG (reference sequence). The CDR3 sequence is 14 residues long. Here the CDR3 reads CAWNGRSGYEKLFF. CDR3 nucleotides: TGTGCCTGGAATGGCAGGTCGGGATATGAAAAACTGTTTTTT.

This clone was detected a few times. CDR3 residues: CASSGSLAGYEQYF. The CDR3 DNA sequence: TGTGCCAGCAGTGGGTCACTAGCGGGCTACGAGCAGTACTTC. The rearrangement links TRBV6-1 to TRBJ2-7; TRBD2 agrees at 9 bases. This CDR3 contains 14 residues. V dropped 4 bases and J dropped 3; count of bases not matched to a gene: 4. CDR1 and CDR2 from the germline V gene are MNHNS and SASEGT.

The gene calls are TRBV9 and TRBJ2-7; 8 bases map to TRBD2. The germline V gene has CDR1 SGDLS and CDR2 YYNGEE. V gave up 0 bases and J gave up 3 bases; unmatched junction bases: 5. This CDR3 region has 15 residues. The CDR3 nucleotides read TGTGCCAGCAGCGTAGGAGCGGGAGAGATCTACGAGCAGTACTTC. Translated, it gives CASSVGAGEIYEQYF.

The chain couples TRBV30 to TRBJ2-3; 7 bases line up with TRBD2. CDR1 is GTSNPN, CDR2 SVGIG, per germline (reference sequence). This CDR3 has 15 amino acids. V lost 5 bases and J lost 5; bases outside the gene matches: 13. As DNA, the CDR3 is TGTGCCTGGGCCCCTGGCGGGAGTATGAGAGATACGCAGTATTTT. Its translation is CAWAPGGSMRDTQYF.

J is TRBJ2-1 and V is TRBV14; 9 nucleotides match TRBD1. Per germline, CDR1 SGHDN and CDR2 FVKESK. This CDR3 has 17 amino acids. With 1 base clipped from V and 7 bases from J, the junction kept 11 bases outside the gene matches. CDR3 in amino acids: CASSQAPSGTGNNEQFF. The CDR3, as DNA: TGTGCCAGCAGCCAAGCCCCCTCCGGGACAGGGAATAATGAGCAGTTCTTC.

This chain joins TRBV2 and TRBJ2-6; no definite D call. V was cut by 5 bases and J by 0 bases, with 8 bases left in between. Germline CDR1 is SNHLY and CDR2 is FYNNEI. CDR3 size: 15 residues. CDR3 residues: CASSTSLSGANVLTF. The CDR3 nucleotides are TGTGCCAGCAGTACAAGCCTCTCTGGGGCCAACGTCCTGACTTTC.

This sequence joins TRBV9 and TRBJ1-2, with a possible D match to TRBD1 (6 bases). Germline V CDR1 and CDR2: SGDLS, YYNGEE. Trimming left V 4 bases short and J 2 bases short, with 15 bases between. This CDR3 has 15 residues. CDR3: CASSPTTQGNYGYTF. DNA of the CDR3: TGTGCCAGCAGCCCCACCACACAGGGAAACTATGGCTACACCTTC.

V usage is TRBV7-9 and J usage is TRBJ2-2; TRBD1 might be the D (5 bases). This CDR3 spans 12 amino acids. V dropped 7 bases and J dropped 6 bases, with 9 bases sitting between them. Germline CDR1 reads SEHNR; CDR2 reads FQNEAQ (reference sequence). The CDR3 loop is CASTPQAGELFF. Written as DNA, the CDR3 is TGTGCCAGCACCCCACAGGCCGGGGAGCTGTTTTTT.

This clone has a handful of counts. The chain has TRBV29-1 and TRBJ1-1; a weak D match, TRBD1 (6 bases). V was cut by 6 bases and J by 0 bases, with 14 bases left in between. Germline V gene sequence: CDR1 SQVTM, CDR2 ANQGSEA. This CDR3 is 14 amino acids long. Written as DNA, the CDR3 is TGCAGCGTCGAACCGGACAGATTGAACACTGAAGCTTTCTTT. Protein: CSVEPDRLNTEAFF.

CDR3 loop: CAWMADRQNTEAFF. CDR3 DNA: TGTGCCTGGATGGCGGACAGACAGAACACTGAAGCTTTCTTT. V is TRBV30 and J is TRBJ1-1; tentatively, D is TRBD1 (6 bases). Trimming removed 4 bases from V and 1 base from J, with 13 bases in between. The CDR3 is made up of 14 amino acids. In germline, CDR1 is GTSNPN, CDR2 SVGIG (reference sequence). Complete variable domain (other parts from reference TRBV30 and TRBJ1-1): SQTIHQWPATLVQPVGSPLSLECTVEGTSNPNLYWYRQAAGRGLQLLFYSVGIGQISSEVPQNLSASRPQDRQFILSSKKLLLSDSGFYLCAWMADRQNTEAFFGQGTRLTVV.

CDR3 sequence (DNA): TGTGCCAGCAGCCCCTGGGGCGATCAAGAGACCCAGTACTTC. Protein product: CASSPWGDQETQYF. The gene calls are TRBV7-9 and TRBJ2-5, with TRBD1 as a possible D gene (5 bases). The germline CDR1 and CDR2 sequences are SEHNR and FQNEAQ (reference sequence). CDR3 length equals 14 residues. The ends were cut back, 5 bases at V and 2 bases at J, with 12 bases in the middle.

This chain connects TRBV2 to TRBJ2-1, with 10 bases fitting TRBD2. Losses at the gene ends were 1 base for V and 8 bases for J; bases not matched to a gene: 8. The CDR3 runs 16 residues. The V gene's germline CDR1 is SNHLY and CDR2 FYNNEI. In DNA, the CDR3 is TGTGCCAGCAGTGAAGGAATAGCGGGAGGTGAGGATGAGCAGTTCTTC. Its translation is CASSEGIAGGEDEQFF.

The chain has TRBV18 and TRBJ2-5; D ambiguous. CDR3 size: 12 residues. The germline V gene has CDR1 KGHSH and CDR2 LQKENI. The ends were cut back, 6 bases at V and 5 bases at J, with 10 bases in the middle. CDR3 nucleotide sequence: TGTGCCAGCTCCGAACCGCCGGAGACCCAGTACTTC. Amino acids: CASSEPPETQYF.

The chain employs TRBV30 and TRBJ2-5; 9 bases agree with TRBD2. V shed 0 bases and J 1 base; nucleotides not matched to a gene: 12. The CDR3 contains 18 residues. Per germline, CDR1 GTSNPN and CDR2 SVGIG (reference sequence). CDR3 loop: CAWSVLWGASGVQETQYF. The CDR3 nucleotides read TGTGCCTGGAGTGTACTTTGGGGCGCTAGCGGGGTCCAAGAGACCCAGTACTTC.

The V call is TRBV10-3, the J call TRBJ2-3, with D possibly being TRBD2 (5 bases). The CDR3 sequence is 13 residues long. The V end lost 4 bases, the J end lost 6 bases, and 11 bases lay between the germline ends. The germline V gene encodes CDR1 ENHRY and CDR2 SYGVKD. CDR3 coding DNA: TGTGCCATCAGTGCCCCGGGGATGGATACGCAGTATTTT. This encodes CAISAPGMDTQYF.